This T cell receptor (beta chain) was identified during a study of blood T cell repertoires in COVID-19. The overall study: T cells, B-cell-depleted T cells, or PBMCs provided the cDNA or gDNA that served as material.

Between the trimmed V and J ends, which lost 6 bases and 4 bases, there was a span of 16 bases. CDR3 length equals 16 residues. The germline CDR1 and CDR2 sequences are MDHEN and SYDVKM. Study processing details: Reference gene primer amplification gave nucleated cell count estimates. The table came from immunoSEQ multiplex PCR; TCRdb's copy has only in-frame clones and leaves some out. That table is the source of V, J and clone size, and D and trimming were worked out from the DNA. In the table there are about 120,000 clones, approximately 84% of which are singletons. Sequencing was carried out using peripheral blood. The rearrangement uses TRBV28 and TRBJ2-6; D ambiguous. The clonotype was recovered from a man aged 40-49 years with acute or convalescent COVID-19. In DNA, the CDR3 is TGTGCCAGCAGCCCGAGTGAACGTACCGGGGCCAACGTCCTGACTTTC. The encoded protein is CASSPSERTGANVLTF.